These 28 T cell receptor beta chains originate from one sample sequenced in a study of T cells in Graves' hyperthyroidism and ophthalmopathy. Authors of the study amplified TCR beta CDR3 regions from RNA transcripts. First-round RT-PCR targeting the TCR CDR3 was performed with the HTBI primer set. TCRdb analysed the multiplex PCR reads with MiXCR anew, one entry per CDR3 protein. Among 150,000 or so distinct CDR3 sequences, around 21% were seen once, and the ten largest hold roughly 71%. Sequences were obtained from blood. The receptors here all came from a woman aged 50 to 60 with Graves' hyperthyroidism that later progressed to Graves' ophthalmopathy.

The table lists this clonotype with many counts. This chain connects TRBV7-9 to TRBJ2-7; weak D call: TRBD1 (5 bases). V shed 5 bases and J shed 2 bases, with 13 bases lying between them. This CDR3 has 14 amino acids. CDR1 SEHNR and CDR2 FQNEAQ come from the germline V gene (reference sequence). CDR3 sequence (DNA): TGTGCCAGCAGCCACCCGGACATGCCCTACGAGCAGTACTTC. Translating it yields CASSHPDMPYEQYF.

Ten or more counts support this clonotype. Written as DNA, the CDR3 is TGCAGTGCTAGAACCACACGGACTAGCGGGATGATCCAAGAGACCCAGTACTTC. It codes for CSARTTRTSGMIQETQYF. The chain is built from TRBV20-1 and TRBJ2-5; 12 bases fit TRBD2. V shed 2 bases and J 1 base; nucleotides not matched to a gene: 11. There are 18 residues in the CDR3. The germline gives CDR1 DFQATT, CDR2 SNEGSKA (reference sequence).

The chain combines TRBV7-8 with TRBJ2-3; TRBD1 matches at 11 bases. This CDR3 region has 17 residues. The V gene's germline CDR1 is SGHVS and CDR2 FQNEAQ. V lost 5 bases, J lost 2 bases, and 9 bases stayed unmatched. The CDR3 nucleotides read TGTGCCAGCAGCGCGATTGGGACAGGGGGGCCCACAGATACGCAGTATTTT. Protein sequence: CASSAIGTGGPTDTQYF.

This clonotype has a count of ten or more. V is TRBV6-1 and J is TRBJ1-1; D remains ambiguous. This CDR3 has 18 amino acids. The germline V gene has CDR1 MNHNS and CDR2 SASEGT. V was clipped by 2 bases and J by 1 base, with 20 bases between them. CDR3 nucleotide sequence: TGTGCCAGCAGTGAACTGGATGGCAGCCGGAAACCGAACACTGAAGCTTTCTTT. Residues: CASSELDGSRKPNTEAFF.

In its sample, this clonotype was seen many times. The rearrangement joins TRBV20-1 to TRBJ2-1; D is possibly TRBD2 (6 bases). The length of the CDR3 is 12 residues. V lost 5 bases, J lost 5 bases, and 10 bases lay in between. Germline V gene sequence: CDR1 DFQATT, CDR2 SNEGSKA (reference sequence). The CDR3 coding sequence is TGCAGTGCTCGCCGGGAGAACAATGAGCAGTTCTTC. The encoded protein is CSARRENNEQFF.

The V call is TRBV5-1, the J call TRBJ2-7; perhaps TRBD2 as D (5 bases). Trimming removed 0 bases from V and 2 bases from J, with 9 bases in between. CDR3 size: 14 residues. CDR1 and CDR2 (germline): SGHRS, YFSETQ. The CDR3 bases are TGCGCCAGCAGCTTGGCCAGAGGGCCCTACGAGCAGTACTTC. This translates into CASSLARGPYEQYF.

In its sample, this clonotype was seen a few times. This chain uses TRBV19 with TRBJ1-2, with a weak D call TRBD1 (6 bases). V lost 3 bases and J lost 3, with 23 bases in between. The CDR3 loop spans 18 amino acids. Germline V gene data show CDR1 as LNHDA and CDR2 as SQIVND (reference sequence). The CDR3 here is CASSILVTGTKMHYGYTF. CDR3 in DNA: TGTGCCAGTAGTATCCTCGTCACCGGGACAAAAATGCACTATGGCTACACCTTC.

This clonotype appeared a few times. The chain couples TRBV6-1 to TRBJ2-1; 9 bases match TRBD2. The germline V gene has CDR1 MNHNS and CDR2 SASEGT. V lost 5 bases and J lost 8; bases outside the gene matches: 7. The CDR3 is made up of 14 amino acids. CDR3 in DNA: TGTGCCAGCAGTAGGCGGGAGGGCCAGTATGAGCAGTTCTTC. Amino acid sequence: CASSRREGQYEQFF.

The sample holds many counts of this clonotype. J is TRBJ2-1 and V is TRBV12-3 or TRBV12-4; TRBD2 is a possible D gene (5 bases). The CDR3 loop spans 12 amino acids. The V and J ends lost 6 bases and 10 bases respectively, with 13 bases between them. CDR3 loop: CASSRAPGEQFF. CDR3 DNA sequence: TGTGCCAGCAGCCGGGCCCCGGGGGAGCAGTTCTTC.

Ten or more counts support this clonotype. V is TRBV7-8 and J is TRBJ1-4; 9 bases fit TRBD1. This CDR3 contains 17 residues. The V gene end was trimmed by 5 bases and the J gene end by 3 bases; junction bases not matched to a gene: 10. Germline V lookup: CDR1 SGHVS, CDR2 FQNEAQ. CDR3 in DNA: TGTGCCAGCAGCCCGGGGACAGGGAGGGGGGCTAATGAAAAACTGTTTTTT. This gives the protein CASSPGTGRGANEKLFF.

The chain combines TRBV20-1 with TRBJ2-1, with TRBD2 identical over 16 bases. V lost 6 bases to trimming and J lost 0 bases; unmatched junction nucleotides: 11. This CDR3 comprises 19 residues. The germline gives CDR1 DFQATT, CDR2 SNEGSKA (reference sequence). The CDR3 nucleotides read TGCAGTGCGTATCCGGGACTAGCGGGAGGGATTAGCTCCTACAATGAGCAGTTCTTC. It specifies CSAYPGLAGGISSYNEQFF.

The chain carries TRBV5-1 and TRBJ2-5; a possible D gene is TRBD1 (6 bases). Germline CDR1 and CDR2: SGHRS and YFSETQ. Trimming shortened V by 1 base and J by 2 bases, and 18 bases separated the two germline ends. The CDR3 totals 17 residues. This CDR3 reads CASSLPPPGDIQETQYF. In DNA, the CDR3 is TGCGCCAGCAGCTTGCCCCCCCCCGGGGACATTCAAGAGACCCAGTACTTC.

The sample holds a few counts of this clonotype. The DNA for the CDR3 is TGTGCCAGCAGCAAACGGACCGATCCCGTATTCCATTACGAGCAGTACTTC. This codes for CASSKRTDPVFHYEQYF. The chain uses TRBV7-8 and TRBJ2-7; D not resolved. With 5 bases removed from V and 4 bases from J, the gap between germline ends came to 24 bases. Germline CDR1 is SGHVS and CDR2 is FQNEAQ. The CDR3 spans 17 residues.

This clonotype has a count of ten or more. The rearrangement joins TRBV2 to TRBJ2-2; 10 bases are a match to TRBD1. This CDR3 has 15 amino acids. Losses at the gene ends were 5 bases for V and 8 bases for J; bases not matched to a gene: 8. Germline lookup yields CDR1 SNHLY and CDR2 FYNNEI. The CDR3 spells CASSRDRGSSGELFF. The CDR3 coding sequence is TGTGCCAGCAGTCGGGACAGGGGATCATCAGGGGAGCTGTTTTTT.

This clonotype was observed many times. The chain couples TRBV7-9 to TRBJ1-2; D possibly corresponds to TRBD1 (5 bases). Germline V gene sequence: CDR1 SEHNR, CDR2 FQNEAQ (reference sequence). V was clipped by 1 base and J by 3 bases, with 6 bases between them. This CDR3 comprises 13 residues. The CDR3: CASSLEGDYGYTF. Here the CDR3 DNA reads TGTGCCAGCAGCTTAGAAGGGGACTATGGCTACACCTTC.

This clonotype was seen at least ten times. CDR3 in DNA: TGTGCCAGCAGTGACCGGGACAAATCCTACGAGCAGTACTTC. Protein sequence: CASSDRDKSYEQYF. This chain connects TRBV6-1 to TRBJ2-7; tentatively, D is TRBD1 (6 bases). V lost 3 bases and J lost 1, with 10 bases in between. The germline V gene encodes CDR1 MNHNS and CDR2 SASEGT. The CDR3 extends over 14 amino acids.

CDR3 in DNA: TGCAGTGCGAGGGACAGGACGAACACTGAAGCTTTCTTT. Its translation is CSARDRTNTEAFF. The chain is built from TRBV20-1 and TRBJ1-1; TRBD1 aligns across 8 bases. J was trimmed by 1 base and V by 6 bases; bases with no gene match: 4. The germline gives CDR1 DFQATT, CDR2 SNEGSKA (reference sequence). The CDR3 spans 13 residues.

This clonotype came up many times. The genes are TRBV10-2 and TRBJ2-1; tentatively, D is TRBD2 (5 bases). Germline values: CDR1 WSHSY, CDR2 SAAADI. The CDR3 totals 13 residues. V lost 0 bases to trimming and J lost 9 bases, with 9 bases between them. This CDR3 is CASSESRRPEQFF. In DNA, the CDR3 is TGCGCCAGCAGTGAGTCGCGGAGGCCTGAGCAGTTCTTC.

This clonotype was seen repeatedly, ten times or more. V gene TRBV6-1 combines with J gene TRBJ2-5; 8 bases are a match to TRBD2. The CDR3 is 16 residues long. Germline CDR1 MNHNS, CDR2 SASEGT. V dropped 5 bases and J dropped 6; count of bases not matched to a gene: 14. The CDR3 protein is CASSPGGPGLVKTQYF. CDR3 DNA: TGTGCCAGCAGTCCGGGAGGACCGGGACTAGTTAAGACCCAGTACTTC.

This clonotype was seen at least ten times. The rearrangement links TRBV28 to TRBJ1-2; the D gene is possibly TRBD1 (6 bases). The germline V gene has CDR1 MDHEN and CDR2 SYDVKM. Trimming removed 6 bases from V and 7 bases from J, with 18 bases in between. The CDR3 is made up of 14 amino acids. The CDR3 is CASSQPTGHGGYTF. The DNA for the CDR3 is TGTGCCAGCAGCCAACCCACAGGGCACGGTGGCTACACCTTC.

This clonotype was observed at least ten times. The chain uses TRBV5-6 and TRBJ2-3; D perhaps matches TRBD1 (5 bases). CDR1 is SGHDT and CDR2 is YYEEEE in the germline V gene. Trimming took 7 bases from V and 4 from J, leaving 16 bases between them. This CDR3 has 14 amino acids. CDR3 nucleotide sequence: TGTGCCAGCTCGGCTTTGGCAGGGTCAGATACGCAGTATTTT. It specifies CASSALAGSDTQYF. The entire variable domain, with the rest obtained from reference TRBV5-6 and TRBJ2-3, is as follows: DAGVTQSPTHLIKTRGQQVTLRCSPKSGHDTVSWYQQALGQGPQFIFQYYEEEERQRGNFPDRFSGHQFPNYSSELNVNALLLGDSALYLCASSALAGSDTQYFGPGTRLTVL.

This sequence joins TRBV29-1 and TRBJ1-4; 10 bases are a match to TRBD1. CDR3 size: 14 residues. V dropped 4 bases and J dropped 7; count of bases not matched to a gene: 6. Germline CDR1 is SQVTM and CDR2 is ANQGSEA. The CDR3 loop reads CSVGQGAGIEKLFF. The DNA for the CDR3 is TGCAGCGTTGGACAGGGGGCAGGAATTGAAAAACTGTTTTTT.

This clonotype was found a few times. The rearrangement joins TRBV7-6 to TRBJ2-1, with TRBD2 as a possible D gene (6 bases). The CDR3 has 16 amino acids. Germline loops: CDR1 SGHVS, CDR2 FNYEAQ. The V end was cut by 5 bases, the J end by 0 bases, with 14 bases between. The CDR3 DNA reads as TGTGCCAGCAGCCCGGCCCGGGGGTCCTCCTACAATGAGCAGTTCTTC. Its protein is CASSPARGSSYNEQFF.

The genes are TRBV19 and TRBJ2-1; D not resolved. V dropped 0 bases and J dropped 7 bases, with 7 bases sitting between them. The CDR3 sequence is 13 residues long. The germline V gene has CDR1 LNHDA and CDR2 SQIVND (reference sequence). The CDR3 protein is CASSIDLGNEQFF. The CDR3 DNA follows: TGTGCCAGTAGTATAGATCTAGGGAATGAGCAGTTCTTC. Full variable domain (missing parts from reference TRBV19 and TRBJ2-1): DGGITQSPKYLFRKEGQNVTLSCEQNLNHDAMYWYRQDPGQGLRLIYYSQIVNDFQKGDIAEGYSVSREKKESFPLTVTSAQKNPTAFYLCASSIDLGNEQFFGPGTRLTVL.

This clonotype was counted at least ten times. This sequence joins TRBV5-5 and TRBJ2-3; weak D call: TRBD1 (6 bases). The CDR3 consists of 16 residues. Trimming left V 4 bases short and J 2 bases short, with 17 bases between. Germline V lookup: CDR1 SGHKS, CDR2 YYEKEE (reference sequence). CDR3 in DNA: TGTGCCAGCAGCCGACAGGACCCCTCCCCCACAGATACGCAGTATTTT. This codes for CASSRQDPSPTDTQYF. The full variable domain, with the rest looked up from reference TRBV5-5 and TRBJ2-3, is DAGVTQSPTHLIKTRGQQVTLRCSPISGHKSVSWYQQVLGQGPQFIFQYYEKEERGRGNFPDRFSARQFPNYSSELNVNALLLGDSALYLCASSRQDPSPTDTQYFGPGTRLTVL.

This clonotype was observed many times. The chain carries TRBV18 and TRBJ1-4; D is possibly TRBD1 (6 bases). The V end lost 10 bases, the J end lost 4 bases, and 13 bases lay between the germline ends. Germline V gene data show CDR1 as KGHSH and CDR2 as LQKENI. This CDR3 has 13 amino acids. The CDR3 protein is CATGGQHNEKLFF. The CDR3 DNA follows: TGTGCCACAGGCGGACAGCATAATGAAAAACTGTTTTTT. Using reference TRBV18 and TRBJ1-4 for the parts outside the CDR3, the full variable domain is NAGVMQNPRHLVRRRGQEARLRCSPMKGHSHVYWYRQLPEEGLKFMVYLQKENIIDESGMPKERFSAEFPKEGPSILRIQQVVRGDSAAYFCATGGQHNEKLFFGSGTQLSVL.

The chain combines TRBV6-1 with TRBJ1-5; D not resolved. CDR1 is MNHNS, CDR2 SASEGT, per germline. This CDR3 spans 17 amino acids. The V end lost 2 bases, the J end lost 4 bases, and 18 bases lay between the germline ends. The CDR3 DNA sequence: TGTGCCAGCAGTGAACGCCCCTTGGGAACAAGGAATCAGCCCCAGCATTTT. This codes for CASSERPLGTRNQPQHF.

The chain uses TRBV19 and TRBJ2-6; D unclear. Germline-derived CDR1 and CDR2 are LNHDA and SQIVND (reference sequence). The germline V and J ends were trimmed by 5 bases and 0 bases, with 17 bases remaining between them. The length of the CDR3 is 18 residues. The CDR3 protein is CASSSTFPSSSGANVLTF. CDR3 DNA: TGTGCCAGTAGTTCCACCTTTCCATCCAGCTCTGGGGCCAACGTCCTGACTTTC.